This T cell receptor (beta chain) originates from a study of graft-versus-host responses after intestinal transplantation. Findings and limits, study-wide: Present in recipient marrow, GvH clones included some that appeared first in ileum or blood.

Assay: immunoSEQ multiplex PCR; the TCRdb copy retains only in-frame clones and omits some. The table has just over 70,000 clones, 84% seen once. CDR1 is SQVTM, CDR2 ANQGSEA, per germline. This CDR3 is built from 16 residues. J lost 3 bases, V lost 4 bases, and 11 bases had no gene match. To note about this clone: Its antigen is currently unknown.

The clonotype comes from a human donor who was the organ donor for an intestinal transplant. This chain joins TRBV29-1 and TRBJ2-3; 9 bases are shared with TRBD2. The specimen was unstimulated CD4+ T cells sorted from spleen or lymph node cells, collected before transplant. CDR3 sequence reads: CSVGFTAGGFTDTQYF. The CDR3 coding sequence is TGCAGCGTTGGATTTACAGCGGGGGGTTTTACAGATACGCAGTATTTT.